The 21 T cell receptor beta chains reported below all come from one sample, sequenced in a study of blood T cell repertoires in COVID-19. Sequencing used immunoSEQ multiplex PCR; TCRdb keeps in-frame clones, though not all of them. Of some 360,000 clones listed, approximately 89% are singletons. What was sequenced was peripheral blood. These receptor sequences come from a woman aged 60-75 years with COVID-19, enrolled during active disease.

The chain has TRBV25-1 and TRBJ2-5, with D tentatively TRBD1 (6 bases). CDR3 size: 15 residues. Germline V CDR1 and CDR2: MGHDK, SYGVNS. V lost 6 bases and J 2 bases, leaving 16 bases between the germline ends. CDR3 nucleotide sequence: TGTGCCAGCAGCGACCTGGAAGGGGGACAAGAGACCCAGTACTTC. Its translation: CASSDLEGGQETQYF.

This clone appeared once. The rearrangement uses TRBV29-1 and TRBJ2-3, with D possibly matching TRBD2 (6 bases). CDR1 is SQVTM, CDR2 ANQGSEA, per germline. The V end was cut by 6 bases, the J end by 2 bases, with 21 bases between. This CDR3 is built from 16 residues. CDR3 region: CSVSGSGTFDTDTQYF. For the CDR3, the DNA is TGCAGCGTGAGCGGGTCGGGGACTTTCGACACAGATACGCAGTATTTT.

The chain links TRBV11-3 to TRBJ2-5, with TRBD1 matching over 12 bases. The V gene end was trimmed by 1 base and the J gene end by 5 bases; junction bases not matched to a gene: 2. The germline gives CDR1 SGHNT, CDR2 YENEEA. This CDR3 is 15 amino acids long. The CDR3 region has the DNA TGTGCCAGCAGCTTAGGGGGACAGGGGGCCGAGACCCAGTACTTC. The encoded protein is CASSLGGQGAETQYF.

The chain is built from TRBV4-1 and TRBJ2-5; 7 nucleotides agree with TRBD2. There are 18 residues in the CDR3. V shed 1 base, J shed 5 bases, and the junction held 16 bases outside the gene matches. CDR1 and CDR2 from the germline V gene are MGHRA and YSYEKL. The CDR3 DNA sequence: TGCGCCAGCAGCCAAGTTAATCTAGGATTTTGGGGGGGGGAGACCCAGTACTTC. This sequence encodes CASSQVNLGFWGGETQYF.

The sample holds a few counts of this clone. V gene TRBV6-4 combines with J gene TRBJ1-5, with TRBD1 matching over 11 bases. The junction had 12 bases not matched to a gene; V was cut back by 2 bases and J by 0 bases. The germline gives CDR1 MRHNA, CDR2 SNTAGT. CDR3 length: 20 amino acids. This chain's CDR3 is CASSDPGQGAAWYSNQPQHF. DNA for the CDR3: TGTGCCAGCAGTGACCCAGGACAGGGGGCCGCGTGGTATAGCAATCAGCCCCAGCATTTT.

The chain couples TRBV3-1 (or the pseudogene TRBV3-2) to TRBJ2-4; 10 bases match TRBD2. The CDR3 runs 19 residues. Per the germline V gene, CDR1 is LGHDT and CDR2 is YNNKEL (reference sequence). V dropped 1 base and J dropped 3; count of bases not matched to a gene: 12. The CDR3 DNA is TGTGCCAGCAGCCAAGCTTCAGCGGGGGGGGCGTTTATCAAAAACATTCAGTACTTC. As protein: CASSQASAGGAFIKNIQYF.

The V call is TRBV5-1, the J call TRBJ2-7, with D uncertain. CDR1 SGHRS and CDR2 YFSETQ come from the germline V gene. With 0 bases removed from V and 7 bases from J, the gap between germline ends came to 14 bases. The CDR3 is 14 residues long. In DNA form, the CDR3 reads TGCGCCAGCAGCTTGGGGGCAGCCTCCCGTGAGCAGTACTTC. As protein: CASSLGAASREQYF.

Points on this clone: Other DNA sequences within the sample encode an identical CDR3. V usage is TRBV7-9 and J usage is TRBJ1-1; possible D gene TRBD1, 5 bases. CDR3 length: 14 amino acids. Germline lookup yields CDR1 SEHNR and CDR2 FQNEAQ (reference sequence). V dropped 4 bases and J dropped 2 bases, with 11 bases sitting between them. The DNA of the CDR3 is TGTGCCAGCAGCTCCGGACAACTAAACACTGAAGCTTTCTTT. Protein sequence: CASSSGQLNTEAFF.

This sequence joins TRBV6-1 and TRBJ2-3; D is unclear. The length of the CDR3 is 13 residues. The germline gives CDR1 MNHNS, CDR2 SASEGT. Trimming cost V 3 bases and J 5 bases, with 9 bases left between them. CDR3 protein: CASSDFSRDTQYF. CDR3 nucleotides: TGTGCCAGCAGTGATTTTAGTAGAGATACGCAGTATTTT.

The gene calls are TRBV5-1 and TRBJ1-5; 10 nucleotides line up with TRBD1. Germline V gene sequence: CDR1 SGHRS, CDR2 YFSETQ. The CDR3 covers 18 residues. The trim removed 2 bases at V and 5 bases at J, leaving 13 bases unmatched. CDR3 in amino acids: CASSLQPGQGPGDQPQHF. The CDR3 coding sequence is TGCGCCAGCAGCTTACAACCGGGACAGGGGCCGGGGGATCAGCCCCAGCATTTT.

The chain combines TRBV7-9 with TRBJ1-2; D remains unclear. The germline V gene encodes CDR1 SEHNR and CDR2 FQNEAQ (reference sequence). This CDR3 has 15 residues. The V gene lost 2 bases and the J gene lost 0 bases, with 10 bases spanning the gap. CDR3 bases: TGTGCCAGCAGCTTAATTGTGACACCTAACTATGGCTACACCTTC. Translation gives CASSLIVTPNYGYTF. The complete variable domain, with remaining parts taken from reference TRBV7-9 and TRBJ1-2, reads DTGVSQNPRHKITKRGQNVTFRCDPISEHNRLYWYRQTLGQGPEFLTYFQNEAQLEKSRLLSDRFSAERPKGSFSTLEIQRTEQGDSAMYLCASSLIVTPNYGYTFGSGTRLTVV.

The chain joins TRBV5-4 to TRBJ2-5, with 11 bases matching TRBD2. The CDR3 sequence is 15 residues long. Unmatched junction bases numbered 7, after V lost 4 bases and J lost 5 bases. Per the germline V gene, CDR1 is SGHNT and CDR2 is YYREEE (reference sequence). CDR3 protein: CASSRSGGVGETQYF. CDR3 in DNA: TGTGCCAGCAGCCGTAGCGGGGGGGTCGGGGAGACCCAGTACTTC.

The chain is built from TRBV2 and TRBJ2-1, with TRBD1 matching 8 bases. The CDR3 consists of 16 residues. Germline trimming cut 6 bases from V and 2 bases from J; bases unmatched to any gene: 9. CDR1 and CDR2 from the germline V gene are SNHLY and FYNNEI. In DNA, the CDR3 is TGTGCCAGCAGAAGCCAGGGGGCCCTAACCTACAATGAGCAGTTCTTC. Translation gives CASRSQGALTYNEQFF.

The CDR3 region has the DNA TGTGCCACCAGCAGAGATTTGACCCGAGGGGGAGGCTACACCTTC. It yields the protein CATSRDLTRGGGYTF. The chain uses TRBV15 and TRBJ1-2; D possibly corresponds to TRBD1 (6 bases). Looked up from germline, CDR1 is LNHNV and CDR2 is YYDKDF (reference sequence). The length of the CDR3 is 15 residues. V gave up 0 bases and J gave up 8 bases, with 16 bases separating them.

The chain uses TRBV4-2 and TRBJ1-3; D uncertain. The length of the CDR3 is 15 residues. CDR1 is LGHNA, CDR2 YNFKEQ, per germline. Trimming cost V 4 bases and J 2 bases, with 12 bases left between them. As DNA, the CDR3 is TGTGCCAGCAGCCGGGAGGGCAACACTGGAAACACCATATATTTT. Translated, it gives CASSREGNTGNTIYF.

The chain uses TRBV6-5 and TRBJ1-6; D uncertain. The CDR3 extends over 15 amino acids. Trimming shortened V by 3 bases and J by 10 bases, and 16 bases separated the two germline ends. The germline CDR1 and CDR2 sequences are MNHEY and SVGAGI. The CDR3 sequence is CASSYGQAGISPLHF. CDR3 nucleotide sequence: TGTGCCAGCAGTTATGGCCAGGCCGGGATCTCACCCCTCCACTTT.

The table lists this clone with a few counts. The chain combines TRBV5-1 with TRBJ1-1; D gene ambiguous. CDR1 is SGHRS and CDR2 is YFSETQ in the germline V gene. The CDR3 extends over 14 amino acids. V was cut by 3 bases and J by 0 bases, with 9 bases left in between. The CDR3 DNA reads TGCGCCAGCAGCTCCGGGGAGTTGAACACTGAAGCTTTCTTT. Translating it yields CASSSGELNTEAFF.

The chain uses TRBV30 and TRBJ1-1, with 7 nucleotides matching TRBD1. V lost 3 bases, J lost 3 bases, and 4 bases stayed unmatched. The germline V gene encodes CDR1 GTSNPN and CDR2 SVGIG (reference sequence). CDR3 length: 13 residues. The CDR3 DNA reads as TGTGCCTGGAGCAGAGACAGGGACACTGAAGCTTTCTTT. It specifies CAWSRDRDTEAFF.

The chain is built from TRBV19 and TRBJ2-1, with TRBD2 matching 13 bases. CDR3 length equals 17 residues. Germline assignment: CDR1 LNHDA and CDR2 SQIVND (reference sequence). The V gene end was trimmed by 3 bases and the J gene end by 8 bases; junction bases not matched to a gene: 10. The CDR3 here is CASSMRLAGGQRDEQFF. DNA of the CDR3: TGTGCCAGTAGTATGCGACTAGCGGGGGGCCAGAGGGATGAGCAGTTCTTC.

V is TRBV19 and J is TRBJ1-2; D is undetermined. The germline V gene encodes CDR1 LNHDA and CDR2 SQIVND (reference sequence). V shed 5 bases and J shed 3 bases, with 4 bases lying between them. The CDR3 consists of 11 residues. As DNA, the CDR3 is TGTGCCAGTAGTCAATACTATGGCTACACCTTC. This codes for CASSQYYGYTF.

The CDR3 loop is CSVGGGNNEKLFF. CDR3 bases: TGCAGCGTTGGCGGAGGCAATAATGAAAAACTGTTTTTT. The rearrangement joins TRBV29-1 to TRBJ1-4, with D hard to call. This CDR3 comprises 13 residues. Germline loops: CDR1 SQVTM, CDR2 ANQGSEA. The V end lost 4 bases, the J end lost 4 bases, and 10 bases lay between the germline ends.